A selection of T cell receptor beta chains follows, all from one sample in a study of T cell responses to AZD1222 COVID-19 vaccine. Sequencing used immunoSEQ multiplex PCR; TCRdb keeps in-frame clones, though not all of them. The repertoire consists of approximately 140,000 clones, with over 90% occurring once and the leading ten covering around 0.9%. The sample here was peripheral blood, taken on day 0 of MenACWY control vaccination. The receptors shown here come from an adult in good health. Both conserved end residues are part of each CDR3. The D gene is left open where the match is weak. Clone size appears in some rows only: once, few, many, or a class for an expanded clone.

cdr3_aa	cdr3_nt	d_call	clone_size	j_call	v_call
CSASGTAGGTNEKLFF	TGCAGTGCTAGTGGGACAGCCGGGGGAACTAATGAAAAACTGTTTTTT	TRBD1	NA	TRBJ1-4	TRBV20-1
CASSASAGGSYNEQFF	TGTGCCAGCAGTGCCTCGGCGGGAGGGTCCTACAATGAGCAGTTCTTC	TRBD2	once	TRBJ2-1	TRBV6-1
CASSLEGSIYEQYF	TGCGCCAGCAGCTTGGAGGGCAGCATCTACGAGCAGTACTTC	NA	NA	TRBJ2-7	TRBV5-1
CASSSSLETSSYEQYF	TGTGCCAGCAGTTCCTCGCTTGAGACTAGCTCCTACGAGCAGTACTTC	NA	NA	TRBJ2-7	TRBV28
CASRLDRSPNYGYTF	TGTGCCAGTAGGCTCGACAGGAGCCCTAACTATGGCTACACCTTC	NA	NA	TRBJ1-2	TRBV19
CASSIPEYGTGGNYGYTF	TGTGCCAGCAGCATCCCGGAGTACGGGACAGGGGGGAACTATGGCTACACCTTC	TRBD1	NA	TRBJ1-2	TRBV5-4
CASIKGTSGETQYF	TGTGCCAGCATTAAAGGGACTAGCGGAGAGACCCAGTACTTC	TRBD2	NA	TRBJ2-5	TRBV2
CASSPNGTPGHSSGFRPFF	TGTGCCAGCAGTCCCAATGGGACACCCGGGCATAGTTCGGGTTTTCGTCCGTTCTTC	NA	NA	TRBJ2-1	TRBV28
CASSLEPGQGFYEQYF	TGTGCCAGCAGCTTGGAACCGGGACAGGGATTTTACGAGCAGTACTTC	TRBD1	NA	TRBJ2-7	TRBV5-5
CASSLVGQGFSGNTIYF	TGCGCCAGCAGCTTGGTTGGACAGGGGTTCTCTGGAAACACCATATATTTT	TRBD1	NA	TRBJ1-3	TRBV5-1
CATSDLPRQGGAGELFF	TGTGCCACCAGTGATTTGCCGCGCCAGGGTGGGGCCGGGGAGCTGTTTTTT	NA	NA	TRBJ2-2	TRBV24-1
CASSGTFKSPLHF	TGTGCCAGCTCTGGCACCTTCAAGTCACCCCTCCACTTT	NA	NA	TRBJ1-6	TRBV6-5
CASSRLAGAADTQYF	TGTGCCAGCAGCAGACTAGCGGGAGCGGCAGATACGCAGTATTTT	TRBD2	NA	TRBJ2-3	TRBV6-5
CASSDTRTVNTEAFF	TGTGCCAGCAGTGATACAAGGACAGTGAACACTGAAGCTTTCTTT	NA	few	TRBJ1-1	TRBV2
CAWSVEWGYTF	TGTGCCTGGAGTGTAGAGTGGGGCTACACCTTC	NA	once	TRBJ1-2	TRBV30
CASSLGAGTDTQYF	TGTGCCAGCAGTTTGGGCGCGGGCACAGATACGCAGTATTTT	NA	NA	TRBJ2-3	TRBV6-5
CASSLVGLDQAFF	TGCGCCAGCAGCTTGGTAGGTCTGGATCAAGCTTTCTTT	NA	NA	TRBJ1-1	TRBV5-1
CASSQGAYEQYF	TGTGCCAGCAGCCAGGGGGCCTACGAGCAGTACTTC	TRBD1	NA	TRBJ2-7	TRBV7-2
CASSLQHIPSYNSPLHF	TGTGCCAGCAGCTTACAGCATATTCCGAGTTATAATTCACCCCTCCACTTT	NA	NA	TRBJ1-6	TRBV7-8
CASSLVDQPQHF	TGTGCCAGCAGCTTGGTCGATCAGCCCCAGCATTTT	NA	NA	TRBJ1-5	TRBV5-6
CATGGSAASGLSGELFF	TGTGCCACAGGGGGATCTGCTGCTAGCGGGTTATCCGGGGAGCTGTTTTTT	NA	NA	TRBJ2-2	TRBV25-1
CASSQDRLYGYTF	TGCGCCAGCAGCCAAGATCGTCTCTATGGCTACACCTTC	NA	few	TRBJ1-2	TRBV4-3
CASSSQSSGNTIYF	TGTGCCAGCAGCTCTCAATCCTCTGGAAACACCATATATTTT	NA	NA	TRBJ1-3	TRBV5-4
CASSLGTQGTPLHF	TGTGCCAGCAGCTTAGGGACTCAAGGGACACCCCTCCACTTT	NA	NA	TRBJ1-6	TRBV7-2
CASSYSRLAGEQYF	TGTGCCAGCAGTTACTCCAGACTAGCTGGGGAGCAGTACTTC	TRBD2	NA	TRBJ2-7	TRBV6-5
CASSQAMGGGEPYEQYF	TGTGCCAGCAGCCAAGCAATGGGGGGCGGGGAGCCCTACGAGCAGTACTTC	NA	NA	TRBJ2-7	TRBV14
CASSLDGTVNTEAFF	TGTGCCAGCAGTCTCGACGGGACGGTGAACACTGAAGCTTTCTTT	NA	NA	TRBJ1-1	TRBV6-2/TRBV6-3
CASSDPGQRYTDTQYF	TGTGCCAGCAGTGACCCGGGACAGCGTTACACAGATACGCAGTATTTT	TRBD1	NA	TRBJ2-3	TRBV2
CASSLGDLNTEAFF	TGCGCCAGCAGCTTAGGAGACCTGAACACTGAAGCTTTCTTT	NA	NA	TRBJ1-1	TRBV5-1
CASSYGLAEETQYF	TGTGCCAGCAGCTACGGACTAGCGGAAGAGACCCAGTACTTC	TRBD2	NA	TRBJ2-5	TRBV7-2
CASSQTSGRGETQYF	TGTGCCAGCAGTCAAACTAGCGGGAGAGGTGAGACCCAGTACTTC	TRBD2	NA	TRBJ2-5	TRBV28
CASSPQRTGGLSLNTEAFF	TGCGCCAGCAGCCCCCAGCGCACGGGGGGCTTATCGTTAAACACTGAAGCTTTCTTT	NA	NA	TRBJ1-1	TRBV4-1
CASSFKGAETQYF	TGTGCCAGCAGCTTTAAAGGGGCAGAGACCCAGTACTTC	NA	NA	TRBJ2-5	TRBV7-2
CASSEGQGHYGYTF	TGTGCCAGCAGTGAAGGACAGGGACACTATGGCTACACCTTC	TRBD1	NA	TRBJ1-2	TRBV6-1
CASSLMTGGVETQYF	TGTGCCAGCAGCTTGATGACAGGGGGCGTGGAGACCCAGTACTTC	TRBD1	once	TRBJ2-5	TRBV5-6
CASSVLRDVSNYGYTF	TGTGCCAGCAGCGTTCTCCGGGACGTCTCTAACTATGGCTACACCTTC	NA	NA	TRBJ1-2	TRBV7-9
CASSYSEFSGQPQHF	TGTGCCAGCAGTTACTCGGAATTTTCGGGTCAGCCCCAGCATTTT	NA	NA	TRBJ1-5	TRBV6-2/TRBV6-3
CASSREVQAFF	TGTGCCAGTAGTAGGGAGGTGCAAGCTTTCTTT	NA	NA	TRBJ1-1	TRBV19
CASSLRQVQGEKLFF	TGTGCCAGCAGTTTACGACAGGTGCAGGGTGAAAAACTGTTTTTT	NA	NA	TRBJ1-4	TRBV28
CASSRDRNHEQYF	TGTGCCAGCAGTCGGGACAGGAACCACGAGCAGTACTTC	TRBD1	NA	TRBJ2-7	TRBV5-4